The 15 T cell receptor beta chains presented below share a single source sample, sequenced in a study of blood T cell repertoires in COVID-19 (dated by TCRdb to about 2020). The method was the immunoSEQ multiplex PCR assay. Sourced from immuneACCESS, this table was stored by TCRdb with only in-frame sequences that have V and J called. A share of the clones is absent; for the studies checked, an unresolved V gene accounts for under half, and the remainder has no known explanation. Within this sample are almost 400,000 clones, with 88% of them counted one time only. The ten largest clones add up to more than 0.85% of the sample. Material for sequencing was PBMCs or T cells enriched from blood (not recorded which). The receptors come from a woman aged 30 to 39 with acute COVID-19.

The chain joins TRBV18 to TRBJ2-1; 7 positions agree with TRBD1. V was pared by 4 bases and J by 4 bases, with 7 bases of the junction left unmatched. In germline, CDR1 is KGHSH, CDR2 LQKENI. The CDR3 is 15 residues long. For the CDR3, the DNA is TGTGCCAGCTCACTAGTTCAGGGGGAGTACAATGAGCAGTTCTTC. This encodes CASSLVQGEYNEQFF.

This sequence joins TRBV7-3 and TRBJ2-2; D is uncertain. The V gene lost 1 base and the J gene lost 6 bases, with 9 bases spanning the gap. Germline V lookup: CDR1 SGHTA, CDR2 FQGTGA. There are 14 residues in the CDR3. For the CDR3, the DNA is TGTGCCAGCAGCTTAATGGCAGAGGCCGGGGAGCTGTTTTTT. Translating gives CASSLMAEAGELFF.

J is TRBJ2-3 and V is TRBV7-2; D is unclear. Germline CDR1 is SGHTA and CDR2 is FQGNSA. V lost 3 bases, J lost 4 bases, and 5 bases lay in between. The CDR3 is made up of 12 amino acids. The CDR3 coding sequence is TGTGCCAGCAGCTTTGCGTCAGATACGCAGTATTTT. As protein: CASSFASDTQYF. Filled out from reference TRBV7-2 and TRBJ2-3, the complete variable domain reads GAGVSQSPSNKVTEKGKDVELRCDPISGHTALYWYRQSLGQGLEFLIYFQGNSAPDKSGLPSDRFSAERTGGSVSTLTIQRTQQEDSAVYLCASSFASDTQYFGPGTRLTVL.

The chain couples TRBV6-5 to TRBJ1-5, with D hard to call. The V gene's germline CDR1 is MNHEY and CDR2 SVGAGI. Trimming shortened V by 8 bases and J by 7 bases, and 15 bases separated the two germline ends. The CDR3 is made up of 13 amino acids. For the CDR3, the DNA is TGTGCCAGCCGATCTTTCCGGGAGCAGCCCCAGCATTTT. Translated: CASRSFREQPQHF.

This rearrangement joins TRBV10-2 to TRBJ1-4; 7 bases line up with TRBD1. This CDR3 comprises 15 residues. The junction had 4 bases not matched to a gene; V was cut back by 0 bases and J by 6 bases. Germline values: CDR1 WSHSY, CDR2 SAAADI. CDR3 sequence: CASSESNRGHEKLFF. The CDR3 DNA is TGCGCCAGCAGTGAGTCGAACAGGGGCCATGAAAAACTGTTTTTT.

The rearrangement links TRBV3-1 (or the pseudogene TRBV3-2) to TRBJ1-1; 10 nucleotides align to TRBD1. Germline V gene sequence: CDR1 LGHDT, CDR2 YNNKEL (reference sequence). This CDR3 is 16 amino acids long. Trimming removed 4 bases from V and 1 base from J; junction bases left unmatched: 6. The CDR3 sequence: CASSPNDRGRNTEAFF. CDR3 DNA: TGTGCCAGCAGCCCCAACGACAGGGGGCGGAACACTGAAGCTTTCTTT.

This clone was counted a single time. This CDR3 reads CASRRDSATNSPLHF. Here the CDR3 DNA reads TGTGCCAGCAGACGAGACAGCGCTACTAATTCACCCCTCCACTTT. The chain combines TRBV6-5 with TRBJ1-6; TRBD1 might be the D (5 bases). The CDR3 covers 15 residues. V lost 6 bases and J lost 6, with 15 bases in between. From germline, CDR1 is MNHEY and CDR2 SVGAGI.

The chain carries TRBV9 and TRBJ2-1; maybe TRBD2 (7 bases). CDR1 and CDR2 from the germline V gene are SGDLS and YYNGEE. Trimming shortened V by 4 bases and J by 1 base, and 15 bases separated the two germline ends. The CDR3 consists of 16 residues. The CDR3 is CASSPRGGRSYNEQFF. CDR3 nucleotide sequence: TGTGCCAGCAGCCCCAGGGGAGGGCGGTCCTACAATGAGCAGTTCTTC.

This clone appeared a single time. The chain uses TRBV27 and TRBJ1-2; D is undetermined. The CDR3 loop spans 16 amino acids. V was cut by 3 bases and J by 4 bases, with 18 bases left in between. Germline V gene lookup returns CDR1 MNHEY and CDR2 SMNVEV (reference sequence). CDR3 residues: CASSFTILGSRYGYTF. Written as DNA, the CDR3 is TGTGCCAGCAGTTTCACGATCTTGGGCAGCCGCTATGGCTACACCTTC.

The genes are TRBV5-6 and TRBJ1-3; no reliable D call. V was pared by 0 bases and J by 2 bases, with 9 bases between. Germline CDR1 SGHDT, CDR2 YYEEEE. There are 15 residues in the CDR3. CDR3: CASSLGHYPGNTIYF. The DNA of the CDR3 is TGTGCCAGCAGCTTGGGTCACTACCCTGGAAACACCATATATTTT.

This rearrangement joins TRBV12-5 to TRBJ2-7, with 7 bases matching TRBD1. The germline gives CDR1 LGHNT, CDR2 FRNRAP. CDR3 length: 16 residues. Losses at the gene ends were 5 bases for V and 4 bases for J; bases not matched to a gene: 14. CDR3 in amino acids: CASGPHGETGFYEQYF. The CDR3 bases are TGTGCTAGTGGTCCCCACGGCGAGACAGGGTTTTACGAGCAGTACTTC.

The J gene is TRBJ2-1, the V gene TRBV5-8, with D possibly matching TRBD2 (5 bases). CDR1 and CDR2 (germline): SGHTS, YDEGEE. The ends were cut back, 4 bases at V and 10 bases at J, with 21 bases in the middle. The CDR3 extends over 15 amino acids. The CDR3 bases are TGTGCCAGCAGCCGAGGTCACTCGGGGTTTGGGGAGCAGTTCTTC. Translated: CASSRGHSGFGEQFF.

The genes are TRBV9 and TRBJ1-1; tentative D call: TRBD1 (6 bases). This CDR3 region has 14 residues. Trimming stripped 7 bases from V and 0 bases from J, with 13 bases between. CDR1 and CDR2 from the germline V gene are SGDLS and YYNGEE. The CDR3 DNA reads TGTGCCAGCGGCGGACAGCCCATGAACACTGAAGCTTTCTTT. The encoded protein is CASGGQPMNTEAFF. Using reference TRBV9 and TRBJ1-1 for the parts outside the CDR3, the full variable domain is DSGVTQTPKHLITATGQRVTLRCSPRSGDLSVYWYQQSLDQGLQFLIQYYNGEERAKGNILERFSAQQFPDLHSELNLSSLELGDSALYFCASGGQPMNTEAFFGQGTRLTVV.

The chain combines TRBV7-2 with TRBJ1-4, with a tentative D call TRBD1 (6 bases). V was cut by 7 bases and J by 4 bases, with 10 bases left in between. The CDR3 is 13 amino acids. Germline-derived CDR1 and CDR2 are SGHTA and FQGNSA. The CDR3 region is CASKDRNNEKLFF. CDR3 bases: TGTGCCAGCAAGGACAGAAATAATGAAAAACTGTTTTTT. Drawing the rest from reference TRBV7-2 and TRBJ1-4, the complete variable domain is GAGVSQSPSNKVTEKGKDVELRCDPISGHTALYWYRQSLGQGLEFLIYFQGNSAPDKSGLPSDRFSAERTGGSVSTLTIQRTQQEDSAVYLCASKDRNNEKLFFGSGTQLSVL.

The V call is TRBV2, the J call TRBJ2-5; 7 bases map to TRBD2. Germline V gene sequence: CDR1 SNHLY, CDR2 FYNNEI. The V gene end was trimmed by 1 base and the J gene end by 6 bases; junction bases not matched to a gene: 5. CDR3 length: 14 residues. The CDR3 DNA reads TGTGCCAGCAGTGAAGTCAGGGAGGGGAAGACCCAGTACTTC. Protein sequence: CASSEVREGKTQYF. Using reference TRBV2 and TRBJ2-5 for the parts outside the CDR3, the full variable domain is EPEVTQTPSHQVTQMGQEVILRCVPISNHLYFYWYRQILGQKVEFLVSFYNNEISEKSEIFDDQFSVERPDGSNFTLKIRSTKLEDSAMYFCASSEVREGKTQYFGPGTRLLVL.